The 22 T cell receptor beta chains in this list originate from one sample, sequenced in a study of PD-L1 blockade in urothelial cancer. TCRdb's copy holds only in-frame clones and misses some; the assay was immunoSEQ multiplex PCR. The table has more than 85,000 clones, about 90% seen once; the top ten hold 0.75% to 0.95%. The source was PBMCs, collected around atezolizumab (anti-PD-L1) treatment. These receptor sequences come from a woman of 80 years or more with urothelial cancer.

J is TRBJ2-3 and V is TRBV2; no definite D call. The germline V gene encodes CDR1 SNHLY and CDR2 FYNNEI. V was cut by 6 bases and J by 0 bases, with 10 bases left in between. The CDR3 extends over 14 amino acids. The CDR3, as DNA: TGTGCCAGCAGCCAGGCAGGAAGCACAGATACGCAGTATTTT. Translation gives CASSQAGSTDTQYF.

This clone was seen a few times. The chain is built from TRBV5-1 and TRBJ1-2; possible D gene TRBD1, 5 bases. The CDR3 consists of 15 residues. Germline V gene sequence: CDR1 SGHRS, CDR2 YFSETQ. Trimming took off 4 bases at V and 7 bases at J, with 20 bases between the two ends. CDR3 in amino acids: CASSPEIGAGSGYTF. The CDR3 DNA reads TGCGCCAGCAGCCCCGAGATTGGGGCAGGGTCTGGCTACACCTTC.

The chain recombines TRBV2 with TRBJ2-1, with TRBD1 matching 7 bases. J was trimmed by 13 bases and V by 5 bases; bases with no gene match: 14. Germline values: CDR1 SNHLY, CDR2 FYNNEI. The CDR3 covers 14 residues. The CDR3 is CASSISTGYLGQFF. The CDR3 bases are TGTGCCAGCAGTATCTCGACAGGGTACCTTGGACAGTTCTTC.

The rearrangement links TRBV30 to TRBJ2-5; 11 bases align to TRBD1. The CDR3 is made up of 15 amino acids. Germline CDR1 GTSNPN, CDR2 SVGIG (reference sequence). The V gene end was trimmed by 2 bases and the J gene end by 1 base; junction bases not matched to a gene: 3. The CDR3 sequence: CAWSSGQGAQETQYF. DNA for the CDR3: TGTGCCTGGAGTTCTGGACAGGGGGCCCAAGAGACCCAGTACTTC.

The chain couples TRBV28 to TRBJ2-7; the D gene is possibly TRBD1 (5 bases). The CDR3 contains 14 residues. Germline CDR1 MDHEN, CDR2 SYDVKM. V was clipped by 7 bases and J by 2 bases, with 15 bases between them. The CDR3 bases are TGTGCCAGCATACAGGACCTCCTTGCCTACGAGCAGTACTTC. The encoded protein is CASIQDLLAYEQYF. The full variable domain, rest sourced from reference TRBV28 and TRBJ2-7, is DVKVTQSSRYLVKRTGEKVFLECVQDMDHENMFWYRQDPGLGLRLIYFSYDVKMKEKGDIPEGYSVSREKKERFSLILESASTNQTSMYLCASIQDLLAYEQYFGPGTRLTVT.

V gene TRBV29-1 combines with J gene TRBJ1-2; no clear D. Trimming stripped 5 bases from V and 1 base from J, with 11 bases between. In germline, CDR1 is SQVTM, CDR2 ANQGSEA. The CDR3 totals 13 residues. The DNA of the CDR3 is TGCAGCGTTCGGGTGGGAGGTAACTATGGCTACACCTTC. Encoded protein: CSVRVGGNYGYTF.

CDR3 nucleotide sequence: TGCAGCCATTCCGGGACAGCCCTTTACAATGAGCAGTTCTTC. It codes for CSHSGTALYNEQFF. The gene calls are TRBV29-1 and TRBJ2-1, with 7 bases aligning to TRBD1. CDR1 and CDR2 (germline): SQVTM, ANQGSEA. Germline trimming cut 8 bases from V and 4 bases from J; bases unmatched to any gene: 11. CDR3 length: 14 residues.

The chain carries TRBV19 and TRBJ1-5; D is unclear. Trimming took off 0 bases at V and 2 bases at J, with 8 bases between the two ends. Germline lookup yields CDR1 LNHDA and CDR2 SQIVND (reference sequence). The CDR3 sequence is 15 residues long. CDR3 region: CASSIDPGGNQPQHF. CDR3 DNA sequence: TGTGCCAGTAGTATAGATCCCGGGGGCAATCAGCCCCAGCATTTT.

The chain links TRBV7-9 to TRBJ2-7; 8 bases agree with TRBD2. The junction had 13 bases not matched to a gene; V was cut back by 5 bases and J by 7 bases. The CDR3 has 15 residues. Germline CDR1 is SEHNR and CDR2 is FQNEAQ (reference sequence). The CDR3: CASSPWAGGIGEQYF. Here the CDR3 DNA reads TGTGCCAGCAGCCCCTGGGCGGGAGGAATTGGGGAGCAGTACTTC.

V is TRBV5-8 and J is TRBJ2-7, with TRBD1 as a possible D gene (5 bases). The germline CDR1 and CDR2 sequences are SGHTS and YDEGEE. This CDR3 has 13 residues. V was trimmed by 2 bases and J by 2 bases, leaving 8 bases between them. The CDR3 coding sequence is TGTGCCAGCAGCTTTTCAGGGACCTACGAGCAGTACTTC. Translated, it gives CASSFSGTYEQYF.

The J gene is TRBJ2-3, the V gene TRBV4-1; TRBD2 matches 11 bases. The V segment lost 0 bases and the J segment 3 bases; nucleotides outside the gene matches: 5. This CDR3 contains 17 residues. In germline, CDR1 is MGHRA, CDR2 YSYEKL. The CDR3 nucleotides are TGCGCCAGCAGCCAAGATGGAACTAGCGGGAGAACAGATACGCAGTATTTT. Amino acids: CASSQDGTSGRTDTQYF.

V is TRBV2 and J is TRBJ2-3; TRBD1 is a possible D gene (6 bases). Looked up from germline, CDR1 is SNHLY and CDR2 is FYNNEI. The CDR3 runs to 15 residues. The V end lost 7 bases, the J end lost 2 bases, and 16 bases lay between the germline ends. CDR3 in DNA: TGTGCCAGCAATAAACAGGGACCCTACACAGATACGCAGTATTTT. Its translation: CASNKQGPYTDTQYF. Using reference TRBV2 and TRBJ2-3 for the parts outside the CDR3, the full variable domain is EPEVTQTPSHQVTQMGQEVILRCVPISNHLYFYWYRQILGQKVEFLVSFYNNEISEKSEIFDDQFSVERPDGSNFTLKIRSTKLEDSAMYFCASNKQGPYTDTQYFGPGTRLTVL.

The chain links TRBV5-1 to TRBJ2-7, with 8 bases matching TRBD2. V was pared by 3 bases and J by 5 bases, with 10 bases of the junction left unmatched. The CDR3 consists of 15 residues. Germline CDR1 is SGHRS and CDR2 is YFSETQ. CDR3 sequence: CASSSGWSGGHEQYF. Here the CDR3 DNA reads TGCGCCAGCAGCTCGGGCTGGTCGGGAGGGCACGAGCAGTACTTC.

V is TRBV11-1 and J is TRBJ2-1; no firm D call. The CDR3 length is 13 residues. CDR1 is SGHAT, CDR2 FQDESV, per germline (reference sequence). Trimming took 1 base from V and 8 from J, leaving 9 bases between them. The CDR3 is CASSLGVSDEQFF. The CDR3 DNA sequence: TGTGCCAGCAGCTTAGGAGTAAGCGATGAGCAGTTCTTC. Full variable domain (outside the CDR3, taken from reference TRBV11-1 and TRBJ2-1): EAEVAQSPRYKITEKSQAVAFWCDPISGHATLYWYRQILGQGPELLVQFQDESVVDDSQLPKDRFSAERLKGVDSTLKIQPAELGDSAMYLCASSLGVSDEQFFGPGTRLTVL.

This chain joins TRBV2 and TRBJ1-5; 8 bases agree with TRBD1. Germline V gives CDR1 SNHLY, CDR2 FYNNEI. J gave up 9 bases and V 6 bases, and 7 bases lay outside the gene matches. This CDR3 spans 13 amino acids. The chain's CDR3 is CASSVDRVSPQHF. The CDR3 nucleotides are TGTGCCAGCAGCGTGGACAGGGTTTCGCCCCAGCATTTT.

The gene calls are TRBV29-1 and TRBJ1-1; D unresolved. Germline CDR1 is SQVTM and CDR2 is ANQGSEA. The V and J ends lost 4 bases and 11 bases respectively, with 14 bases between them. The CDR3 runs to 11 residues. CDR3 bases: TGCAGCGTTGCGGTAGAGGGTTCGGCTTTCTTT. Encoded protein: CSVAVEGSAFF.

The rearrangement joins TRBV10-1 to TRBJ1-2; 8 nucleotides align to TRBD1. This CDR3 is 13 amino acids long. V gave up 3 bases and J gave up 4 bases; unmatched junction bases: 1. CDR1 is WNHNN, CDR2 SYGVQD, per germline (reference sequence). In DNA, the CDR3 is TGCGCCAGCAGTGATACAGGGGGCTATGGCTACACCTTC. Residues: CASSDTGGYGYTF.

V and J are TRBV29-1 and TRBJ1-1, with 7 bases lining up with TRBD1. From germline, CDR1 is SQVTM and CDR2 ANQGSEA. The CDR3 sequence is 13 residues long. V shed 5 bases and J 5 bases; nucleotides not matched to a gene: 8. The CDR3 spells CSVTRQGRTEAFF. As DNA, the CDR3 is TGCAGCGTTACTAGACAGGGACGAACTGAAGCTTTCTTT.

This sequence joins TRBV5-4 and TRBJ2-1; TRBD2 agrees at 7 bases. The CDR3 totals 14 residues. Germline loops: CDR1 SGHNT, CDR2 YYREEE (reference sequence). With V trimmed by 0 bases and J by 8 bases, 5 bases remained unmatched. The CDR3 DNA is TGTGCCAGCAGCTTGGACGCGGGAGCGGATGAGCAGTTCTTC. It is translated as CASSLDAGADEQFF.

The rearrangement uses TRBV30 and TRBJ2-7; 10 bases agree with TRBD1. This CDR3 has 13 amino acids. Germline assignment: CDR1 GTSNPN and CDR2 SVGIG (reference sequence). After removal of 5 bases from V and 5 bases from J, the junction contained 6 bases not matched to a gene. This chain's CDR3 is CAWDRGPSNEQYF. The CDR3 nucleotides are TGTGCCTGGGACAGGGGGCCGAGTAACGAGCAGTACTTC.

The J gene is TRBJ2-3, the V gene TRBV5-1, with 11 bases matching TRBD2. J was trimmed by 2 bases and V by 3 bases; bases with no gene match: 5. This CDR3 has 16 amino acids. Germline V gene data show CDR1 as SGHRS and CDR2 as YFSETQ. Written as DNA, the CDR3 is TGCGCCAGCAGCTACGGGACTAGCGGACCCACAGATACGCAGTATTTT. It encodes CASSYGTSGPTDTQYF.

This rearrangement joins TRBV27 to TRBJ2-1; D gene unclear. V lost 4 bases, J lost 6 bases, and 19 bases lay in between. Germline-derived CDR1 and CDR2 are MNHEY and SMNVEV (reference sequence). The CDR3 is 16 residues long. The CDR3 region is CASSYLGKISGNEQFF. CDR3 in DNA: TGTGCCAGCAGTTATCTCGGCAAAATATCGGGCAATGAGCAGTTCTTC.